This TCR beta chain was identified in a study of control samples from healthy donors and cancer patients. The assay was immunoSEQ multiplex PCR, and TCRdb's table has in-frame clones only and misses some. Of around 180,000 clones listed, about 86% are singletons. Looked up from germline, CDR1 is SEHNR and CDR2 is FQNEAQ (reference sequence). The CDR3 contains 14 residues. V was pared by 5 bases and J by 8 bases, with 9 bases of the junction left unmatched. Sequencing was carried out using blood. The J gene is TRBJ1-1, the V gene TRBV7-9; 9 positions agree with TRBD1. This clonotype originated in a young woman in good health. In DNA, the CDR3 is TGTGCCAGCAGCCCCGGGACAGGGCAATTAGAAGCTTTCTTT. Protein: CASSPGTGQLEAFF.